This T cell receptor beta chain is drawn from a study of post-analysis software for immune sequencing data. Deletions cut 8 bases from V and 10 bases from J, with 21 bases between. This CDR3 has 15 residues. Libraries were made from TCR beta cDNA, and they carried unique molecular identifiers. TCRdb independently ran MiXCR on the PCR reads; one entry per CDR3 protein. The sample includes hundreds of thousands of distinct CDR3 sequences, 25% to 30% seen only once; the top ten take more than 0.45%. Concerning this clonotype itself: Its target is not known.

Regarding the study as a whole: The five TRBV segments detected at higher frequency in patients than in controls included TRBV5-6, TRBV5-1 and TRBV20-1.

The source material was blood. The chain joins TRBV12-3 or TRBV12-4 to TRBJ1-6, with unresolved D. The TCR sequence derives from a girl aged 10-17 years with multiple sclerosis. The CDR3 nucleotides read TGTGCCAGCCAATCTAGCCCGGTCTCCTCCTCACCCCTCCACTTT. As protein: CASQSSPVSSSPLHF.